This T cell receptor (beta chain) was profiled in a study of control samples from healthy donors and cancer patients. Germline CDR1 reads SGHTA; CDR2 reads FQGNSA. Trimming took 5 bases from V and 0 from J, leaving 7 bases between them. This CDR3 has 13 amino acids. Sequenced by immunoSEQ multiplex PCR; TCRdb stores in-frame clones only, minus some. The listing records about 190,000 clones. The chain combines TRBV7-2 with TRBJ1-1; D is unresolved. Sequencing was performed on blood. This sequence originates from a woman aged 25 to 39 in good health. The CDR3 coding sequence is TGTGCCAGCAGCCCCCGAGTGAACACTGAAGCTTTCTTT. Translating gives CASSPRVNTEAFF.